This TCR beta chain was sequenced during a study of CD8+CD57+ T cells in acquired aplastic anemia (dated by TCRdb to the late 2010s). Notes on the research overall: DNA extracted from sorted CD4+ and CD8+ cells had a mean of 3.2 ug, with a range of about 0.19 to 27.4 ug. An average of around 10 million reads for CD4+ cells and approximately 11 million reads for CD8+ cells was obtained from healthy donor samples.

In this study, sorted CD4+ and CD8+ T cells from the blood of healthy subjects and of severe aplastic anemia patients had their TCR repertoires deep-sequenced. Ficoll-Paque density gradient centrifugation was used to isolate peripheral blood mononuclear cells. Before DNA extraction, CD4+ and CD8+ T cells were sorted with FACS or magnetic beads. Trimmed from V: 7 bases; trimmed from J: 0 bases; junction bases lacking a gene match: 15. The CDR3 measures 18 amino acids from cysteine to phenylalanine. Just the 54-base CDR3 DNA is kept, in frame starting at base 1. CDR1 SNHLY and CDR2 FYNNEI are derived from the germline V gene. General study outcomes and caveats: Twenty-nine CD8+ CDR3 sequences were found to be shared between patients and controls, but these sequences appeared to be highly expressed in patients and within the immunodominant clones of the patients. Between patients and healthy controls, no significant difference in CD8+ Simpson's diversity was found (P=0.060).

For this clonotype: Its antigen has not been determined. No much larger clone exists at a distance of one base, and base qualities are not known.

Profiling of TCR beta VDJ combinations and CDR3 sequences used genomic DNA as the template. TCR repertoire sequencing was run on an Illumina HiSeq 2000. On the authors' methods: Repertoires were assessed using TRBV/TRBJ rearrangement plots, CDR3 size and DJ length profiles, and Simpson's diversity index. The most abundant DNA sequence in the deep sequencing data was taken as the immunodominant clone. CDR3 amino acid sequences were checked for sharing across subjects and were also compared against the VDJdb database and published repertoires. TCRdb handled the public reads itself, with Q25 trimming in fastp and clone calling in MiXCR, and kept productive beta chains. Identical CDR3 protein sequences are pooled into one entry, listed with their most common genes and DNA. For this entry, the V and J calls and clone size follow TCRdb and not the study's own pipeline. Across this sample there are roughly 200,000 distinct CDR3 sequences, with approximately 60% seen only once. 25% to 35% of the sample lies in the top ten.

The sequence came from a human donor in good health. The receptor chain draws on TRBV2 and TRBJ2-7; TRBD1 lines up with 10 middle nucleotides. What was sequenced was sorted CD4+, CD8+, or CD8+CD57+ T cells (not recorded which) from PBMCs. The sequence in DNA is TGTGCCAGCATGAGGGGGCCCACGGGACAGGGGACCTCCTACGAGCAGTACTTC. The translation is CASMRGPTGQGTSYEQYF.